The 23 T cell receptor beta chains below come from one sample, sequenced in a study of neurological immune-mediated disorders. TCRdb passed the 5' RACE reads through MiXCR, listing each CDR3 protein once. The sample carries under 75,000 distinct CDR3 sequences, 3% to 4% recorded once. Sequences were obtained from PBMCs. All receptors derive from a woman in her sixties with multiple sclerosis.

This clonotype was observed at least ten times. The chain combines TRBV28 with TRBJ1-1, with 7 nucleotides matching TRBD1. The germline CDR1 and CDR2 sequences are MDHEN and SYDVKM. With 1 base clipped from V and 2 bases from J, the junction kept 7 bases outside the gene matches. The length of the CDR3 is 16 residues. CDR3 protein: CASSLYSGQSNTEAFF. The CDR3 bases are TGTGCCAGCAGTTTATATTCGGGACAGTCTAACACTGAAGCTTTCTTT. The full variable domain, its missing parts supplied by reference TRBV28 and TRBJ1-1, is DVKVTQSSRYLVKRTGEKVFLECVQDMDHENMFWYRQDPGLGLRLIYFSYDVKMKEKGDIPEGYSVSREKKERFSLILESASTNQTSMYLCASSLYSGQSNTEAFFGQGTRLTVV.

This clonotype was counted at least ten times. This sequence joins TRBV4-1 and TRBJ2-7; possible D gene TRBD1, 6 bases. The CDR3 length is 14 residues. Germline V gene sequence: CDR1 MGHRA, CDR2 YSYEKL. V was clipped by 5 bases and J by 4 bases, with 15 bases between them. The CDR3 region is CASSEANRVYEQYF. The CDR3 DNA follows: TGCGCCAGCAGCGAAGCAAACAGGGTTTACGAGCAGTACTTC.

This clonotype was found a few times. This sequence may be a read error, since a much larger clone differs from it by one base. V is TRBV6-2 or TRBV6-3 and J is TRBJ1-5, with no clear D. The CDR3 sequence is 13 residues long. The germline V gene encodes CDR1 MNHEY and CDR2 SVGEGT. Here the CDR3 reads CASSLDTYQPQNF. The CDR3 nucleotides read TGTGCCAGCAGTTTGGATACCTATCAGCCCCAGAATTTT.

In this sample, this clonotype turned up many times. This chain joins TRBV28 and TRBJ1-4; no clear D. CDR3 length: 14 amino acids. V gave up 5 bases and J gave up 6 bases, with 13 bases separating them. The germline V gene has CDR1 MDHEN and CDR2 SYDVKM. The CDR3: CASSKYGFHEKLFF. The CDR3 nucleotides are TGTGCCAGCAGTAAATATGGGTTTCATGAAAAACTGTTTTTT.

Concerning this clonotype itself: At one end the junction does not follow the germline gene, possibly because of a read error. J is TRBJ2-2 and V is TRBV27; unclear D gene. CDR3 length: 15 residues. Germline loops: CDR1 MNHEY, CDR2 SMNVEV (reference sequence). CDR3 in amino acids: CTSSVGPTITGELFF. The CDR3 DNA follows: TGTACCAGCAGTGTCGGGCCCACTATTACCGGGGAGCTGTTTTTT.

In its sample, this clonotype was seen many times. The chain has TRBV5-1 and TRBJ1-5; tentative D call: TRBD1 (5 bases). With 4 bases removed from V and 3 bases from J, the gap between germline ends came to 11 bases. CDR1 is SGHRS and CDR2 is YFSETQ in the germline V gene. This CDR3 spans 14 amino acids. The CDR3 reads CASSRDGLNQPQHF. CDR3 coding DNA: TGCGCCAGCAGCCGGGACGGTCTCAATCAGCCCCAGCATTTT.

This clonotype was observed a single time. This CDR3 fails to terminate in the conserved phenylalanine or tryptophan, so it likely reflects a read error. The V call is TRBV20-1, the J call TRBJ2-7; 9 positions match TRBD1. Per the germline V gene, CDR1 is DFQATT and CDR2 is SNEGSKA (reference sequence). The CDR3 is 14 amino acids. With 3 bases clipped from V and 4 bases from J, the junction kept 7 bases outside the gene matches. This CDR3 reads CSASRTGDWYEQYN. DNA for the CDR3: TGCAGTGCTAGTCGGACAGGGGATTGGTACGAGCAGTACAAC.

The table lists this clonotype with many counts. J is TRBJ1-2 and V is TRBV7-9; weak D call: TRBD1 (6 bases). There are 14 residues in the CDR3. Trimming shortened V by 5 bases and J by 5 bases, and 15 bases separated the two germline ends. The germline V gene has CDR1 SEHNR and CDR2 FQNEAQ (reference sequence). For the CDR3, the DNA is TGTGCCAGCAGCCTTGGGACAAGGTCATATGGCTACACCTTC. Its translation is CASSLGTRSYGYTF.

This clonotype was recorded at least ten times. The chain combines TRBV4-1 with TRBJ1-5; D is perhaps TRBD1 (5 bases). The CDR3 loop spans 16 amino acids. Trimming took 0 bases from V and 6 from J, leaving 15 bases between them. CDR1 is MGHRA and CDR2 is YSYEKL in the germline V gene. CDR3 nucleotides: TGCGCCAGCAGCCAAGAGGCAGGGAGTCTAGCTCAGCCCCAGCATTTT. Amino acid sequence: CASSQEAGSLAQPQHF.

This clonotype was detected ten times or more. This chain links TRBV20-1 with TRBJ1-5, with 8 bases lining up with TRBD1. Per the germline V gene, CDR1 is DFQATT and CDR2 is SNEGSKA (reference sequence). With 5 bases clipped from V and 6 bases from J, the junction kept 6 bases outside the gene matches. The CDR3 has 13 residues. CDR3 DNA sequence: TGCAGTGCTTTTCAGGGGGCTCCTCAGCCCCAGCATTTT. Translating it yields CSAFQGAPQPQHF.

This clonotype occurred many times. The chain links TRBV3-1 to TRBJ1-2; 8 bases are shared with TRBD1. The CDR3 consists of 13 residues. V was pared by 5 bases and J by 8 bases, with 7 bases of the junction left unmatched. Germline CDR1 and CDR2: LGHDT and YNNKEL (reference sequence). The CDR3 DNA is TGTGCCAGCAGCGGCCGACAGGGGCTCGGCTACACCTTC. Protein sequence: CASSGRQGLGYTF.

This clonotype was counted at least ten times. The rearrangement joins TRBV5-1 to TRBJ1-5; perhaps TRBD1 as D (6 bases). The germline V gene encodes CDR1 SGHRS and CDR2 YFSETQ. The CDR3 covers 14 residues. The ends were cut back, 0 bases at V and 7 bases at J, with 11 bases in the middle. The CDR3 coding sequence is TGCGCCAGCAGCTTGGAACAGGGAGCCCAGCCCCAGCATTTT. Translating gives CASSLEQGAQPQHF.

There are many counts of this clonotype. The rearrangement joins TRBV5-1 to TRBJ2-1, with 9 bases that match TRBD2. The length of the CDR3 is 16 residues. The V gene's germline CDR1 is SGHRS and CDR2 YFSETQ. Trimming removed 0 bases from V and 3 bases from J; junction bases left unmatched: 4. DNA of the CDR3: TGCGCCAGCAGCTTGGGGGATAGCGGGGGCTACAATGAGCAGTTCTTC. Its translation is CASSLGDSGGYNEQFF.

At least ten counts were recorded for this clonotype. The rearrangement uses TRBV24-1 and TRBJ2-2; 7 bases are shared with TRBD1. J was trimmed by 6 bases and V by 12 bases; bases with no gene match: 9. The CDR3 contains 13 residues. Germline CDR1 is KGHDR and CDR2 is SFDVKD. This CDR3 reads CASATGPPGELFF. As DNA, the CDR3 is TGTGCCTCGGCGACAGGGCCCCCCGGGGAGCTGTTTTTT.

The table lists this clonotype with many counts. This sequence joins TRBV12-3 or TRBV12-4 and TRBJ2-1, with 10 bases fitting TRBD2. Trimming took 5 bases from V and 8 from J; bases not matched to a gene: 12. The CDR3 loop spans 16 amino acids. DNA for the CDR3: TGTGCCAGCAGTCCCTGGACCGGGACTAGCGAGGATGAGCAGTTCTTC. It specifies CASSPWTGTSEDEQFF.

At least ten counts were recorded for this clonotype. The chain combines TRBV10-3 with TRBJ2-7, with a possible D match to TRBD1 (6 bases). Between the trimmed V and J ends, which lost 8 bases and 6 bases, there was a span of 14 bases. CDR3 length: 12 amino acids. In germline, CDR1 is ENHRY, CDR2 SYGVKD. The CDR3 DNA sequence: TGTGCCATCCAGGGAAACAGGGCCGAGCAGTACTTC. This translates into CAIQGNRAEQYF.

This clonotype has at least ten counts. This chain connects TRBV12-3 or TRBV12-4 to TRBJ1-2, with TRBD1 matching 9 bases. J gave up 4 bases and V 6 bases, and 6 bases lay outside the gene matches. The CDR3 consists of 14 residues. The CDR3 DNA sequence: TGTGCCAGCAGGAGGGGACAGGGAGGCTATGGCTACACCTTC. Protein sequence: CASRRGQGGYGYTF.

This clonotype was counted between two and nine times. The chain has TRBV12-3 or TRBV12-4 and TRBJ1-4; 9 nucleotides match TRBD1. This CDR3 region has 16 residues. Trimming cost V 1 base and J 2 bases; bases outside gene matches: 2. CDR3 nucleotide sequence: TGTGCCAGCAGTTTAGGGACAGGGGTGACTAATGAAAAACTGTTTTTT. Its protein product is CASSLGTGVTNEKLFF.

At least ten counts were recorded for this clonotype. DNA for the CDR3: TGTGCCAGCAGTTTAGTGGTGGGACAGGGGTACGAGCAGTACTTC. This gives the protein CASSLVVGQGYEQYF. V gene TRBV12-3 or TRBV12-4 combines with J gene TRBJ2-7; 10 bases are a match to TRBD1. CDR3 length: 15 amino acids. V shed 1 base, J shed 4 bases, and the junction held 4 bases outside the gene matches.

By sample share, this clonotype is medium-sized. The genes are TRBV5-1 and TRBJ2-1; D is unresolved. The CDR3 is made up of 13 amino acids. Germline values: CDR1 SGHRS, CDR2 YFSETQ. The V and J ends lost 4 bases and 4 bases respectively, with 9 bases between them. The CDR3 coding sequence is TGCGCCAGCAGCCCGGACGGTTACAATGAGCAGTTCTTC. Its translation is CASSPDGYNEQFF. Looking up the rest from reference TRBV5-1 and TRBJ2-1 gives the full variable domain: KAGVTQTPRYLIKTRGQQVTLSCSPISGHRSVSWYQQTPGQGLQFLFEYFSETQRNKGNFPGRFSGRQFSNSRSEMNVSTLELGDSALYLCASSPDGYNEQFFGPGTRLTVL.

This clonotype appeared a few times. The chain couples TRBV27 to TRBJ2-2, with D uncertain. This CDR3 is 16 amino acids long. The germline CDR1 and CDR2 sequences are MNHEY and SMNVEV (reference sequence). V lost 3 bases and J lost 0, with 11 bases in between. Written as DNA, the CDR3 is TGTGCCAGCAGTTTTTGGGATTGGTCGAACACCGGGGAGCTGTTTTTT. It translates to CASSFWDWSNTGELFF.

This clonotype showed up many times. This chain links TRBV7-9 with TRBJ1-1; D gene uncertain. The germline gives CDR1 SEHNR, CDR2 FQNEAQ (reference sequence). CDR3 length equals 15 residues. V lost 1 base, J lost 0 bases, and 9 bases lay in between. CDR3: CASSLVGSMNTEAFF. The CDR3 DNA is TGTGCCAGCAGCTTAGTCGGCAGCATGAACACTGAAGCTTTCTTT. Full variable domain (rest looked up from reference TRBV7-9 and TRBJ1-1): DTGVSQNPRHKITKRGQNVTFRCDPISEHNRLYWYRQTLGQGPEFLTYFQNEAQLEKSRLLSDRFSAERPKGSFSTLEIQRTEQGDSAMYLCASSLVGSMNTEAFFGQGTRLTVV.

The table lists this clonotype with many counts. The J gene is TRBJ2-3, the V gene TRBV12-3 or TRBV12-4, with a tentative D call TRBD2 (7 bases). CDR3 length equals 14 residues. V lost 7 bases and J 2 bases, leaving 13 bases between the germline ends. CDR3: CASMGGLTTDTQYF. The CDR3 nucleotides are TGTGCCAGCATGGGGGGGCTCACCACAGATACGCAGTATTTT.